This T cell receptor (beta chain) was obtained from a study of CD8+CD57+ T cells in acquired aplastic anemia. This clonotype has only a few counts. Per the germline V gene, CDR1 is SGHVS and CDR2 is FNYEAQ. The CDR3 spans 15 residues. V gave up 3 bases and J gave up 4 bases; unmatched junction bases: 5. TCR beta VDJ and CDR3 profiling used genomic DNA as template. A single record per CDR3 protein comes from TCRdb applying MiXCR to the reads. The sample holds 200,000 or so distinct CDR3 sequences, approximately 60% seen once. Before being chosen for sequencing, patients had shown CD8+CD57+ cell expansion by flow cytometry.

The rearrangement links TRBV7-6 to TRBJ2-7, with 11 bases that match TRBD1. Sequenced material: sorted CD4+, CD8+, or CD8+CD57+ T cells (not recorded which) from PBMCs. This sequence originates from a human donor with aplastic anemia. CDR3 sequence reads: CASSLGTGGLYEQYF. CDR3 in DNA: TGTGCCAGCAGCTTGGGGACAGGGGGACTATACGAGCAGTACTTC.